These 6 T cell receptor beta chains originate from one sample sequenced in a study of regulatory T cells in long-lasting Graves disease. In building TCR beta libraries, iRepertoire HTBI primers were used together with Arm-PCR of CDR3 regions. TCRdb analysed the multiplex PCR reads with MiXCR anew, one entry per CDR3 protein. The sample includes approximately 300,000 distinct CDR3 sequences, 15% to 20% of them seen just once. Documented time point: newly diagnosed GD, antithyroid drugs for less than 3 months. From PBMCs, RNA was extracted and then used to make the TCR library. The source material was peripheral blood mononuclear cells (PBMCs), sampled at new diagnosis, from a patient treated with antithyroid drugs. The receptors stem from a female donor with Graves disease.

As regards this clonotype: This may come from a read error, since a much larger clone is one base off. The chain recombines TRBV29-1 with TRBJ2-1; no definite D call. This CDR3 has 11 residues. The germline V and J ends were trimmed by 7 bases and 4 bases, with 8 bases remaining between them. The germline V gene encodes CDR1 SQVTM and CDR2 ANQGSEA. DNA of the CDR3: TGCAGCGCCAGGACGTACAATGAGCAGTTCTTC. This codes for CSARTYNEQFF.

This clonotype appeared many times. The chain links TRBV2 to TRBJ1-2; D remains unclear. Trimming left V 4 bases short and J 6 bases short, with 9 bases between. This CDR3 contains 12 residues. Germline CDR1 and CDR2: SNHLY and FYNNEI. CDR3 DNA sequence: TGTGCCAGCAGTGTCGAATACAATGGCTACACCTTC. This translates into CASSVEYNGYTF. The complete variable domain, with remaining parts taken from reference TRBV2 and TRBJ1-2, reads EPEVTQTPSHQVTQMGQEVILRCVPISNHLYFYWYRQILGQKVEFLVSFYNNEISEKSEIFDDQFSVERPDGSNFTLKIRSTKLEDSAMYFCASSVEYNGYTFGSGTRLTVV.

This clonotype was seen at least ten times. V and J are TRBV3-1 and TRBJ1-2; D gene ambiguous. Germline values: CDR1 LGHDT, CDR2 YNNKEL (reference sequence). Trimming pared 0 bases from V and 6 bases from J, leaving 14 bases between. The CDR3 sequence is 15 residues long. The CDR3 sequence: CASSQDTRYPDGYTF. CDR3 nucleotides: TGTGCCAGCAGCCAAGACACCAGGTACCCGGATGGCTACACCTTC.

This clonotype was picked up many times. The chain is built from TRBV27 and TRBJ1-5, with 7 bases lining up with TRBD1. In germline, CDR1 is MNHEY, CDR2 SMNVEV (reference sequence). V was pared by 6 bases and J by 6 bases, with 8 bases of the junction left unmatched. This CDR3 contains 14 residues. The CDR3 region is CASRSGGDRQPQHF. The CDR3 nucleotides read TGTGCCAGCAGATCAGGGGGAGACCGTCAGCCCCAGCATTTT.

This clonotype has ten or more counts. This chain connects TRBV19 to TRBJ2-2, with D tentatively TRBD2 (6 bases). The germline CDR1 and CDR2 sequences are LNHDA and SQIVND (reference sequence). V was clipped by 3 bases and J by 6 bases, with 14 bases between them. The CDR3 loop spans 15 amino acids. CDR3 sequence: CASSMGLARSGELFF. The CDR3 DNA is TGTGCCAGTAGTATGGGGCTAGCGAGATCCGGGGAGCTGTTTTTT.

The CDR3 region has the DNA TGTGCCAGCAGTGGACTAGCGGGAGAGGAGCAGTTCTTC. It yields the protein CASSGLAGEEQFF. The V gene is TRBV12-3 or TRBV12-4, the J gene TRBJ2-1; 13 bases match TRBD2. This CDR3 spans 13 amino acids. V lost 5 bases to trimming and J lost 10 bases; unmatched junction nucleotides: 2.